This T cell receptor beta chain was retrieved from a study of cytomegalovirus exposure and HLA in healthy donors. The study, taken as a whole, reports: Most subjects' HLA-A and HLA-B alleles were reportedly predicted from TCR beta sequences.

The PCR employed 60 Vbeta primers together with 13 Jbeta primers. The data were produced by immunoSEQ multiplex PCR, yet TCRdb's version contains in-frame clones alone and is incomplete. This sample has some 200,000 clones, with 77% found just once. As to this clone: Its matching antigen is unknown.

The ends were cut back, 5 bases at V and 6 bases at J, with 23 bases in the middle. This CDR3 comprises 17 residues. Per germline, CDR1 MNHNS and CDR2 SASEGT. The donors comprised healthy bone marrow donors. The source is a woman aged 55-75 years in good health and CMV-seropositive. The sequenced material came from PBMCs. This chain uses TRBV6-1 with TRBJ1-5; the D gene is possibly TRBD1 (6 bases). The CDR3 sequence: CASSKGGEAFFGQPQHF. The CDR3 nucleotides read TGTGCCAGCAGTAAAGGGGGGGAGGCTTTTTTTGGTCAGCCCCAGCATTTT.